This TCR beta chain was captured by sequencing in a study of blood T cell repertoires in COVID-19. Donors were grouped by their self-reported clinical history. This clone was counted between two and nine times. Some clones are missing from TCRdb's copy, which holds only in-frame ones; the method was immunoSEQ multiplex PCR. The data show approximately 240,000 clones, over 80% seen once. The length of the CDR3 is 13 residues. The V and J ends lost 4 bases and 4 bases, in that order; junction bases with no gene match: 4. Germline V CDR1 and CDR2: SGHRS, YFSETQ. This receptor was identified in a young woman who had recovered from COVID-19. The genes are TRBV5-1 and TRBJ1-1, with 7 nucleotides matching TRBD1. The sample taken for sequencing was PBMCs or T cells enriched from blood (not recorded which). The CDR3 spells CASSGNRGTEAFF. CDR3 DNA sequence: TGCGCCAGCAGCGGGAACAGGGGCACTGAAGCTTTCTTT.